A single sample is the source of the 25 T cell receptor beta chains below, sequenced in a study of shared clonotypes between healthy human individuals. Sequencing used immunoSEQ multiplex PCR; TCRdb keeps in-frame clones, though not all of them. Altogether under 2,500,000 clones are present, 90% to 96% being singletons, with the ten largest covering 0.13%. The sequenced sample consisted of naive CD4+ T cells sorted from blood. Subset given: CD45RA+ positively selected. These receptors came from a man between 18 and 29 years old in good health.

This rearrangement joins TRBV10-3 to TRBJ2-2; possible D gene TRBD2, 6 bases. The germline CDR1 and CDR2 sequences are ENHRY and SYGVKD. V shed 10 bases and J shed 0 bases, with 12 bases lying between them. This CDR3 is 14 amino acids long. CDR3 sequence: CATRLEPNTGELFF. CDR3 sequence (DNA): TGTGCCACAAGACTAGAGCCGAACACCGGGGAGCTGTTTTTT.

Comment on this clone: This specimen includes other DNA sequences encoding the same CDR3. The rearrangement links TRBV7-9 to TRBJ1-1; no reliable D call. Germline lookup yields CDR1 SEHNR and CDR2 FQNEAQ (reference sequence). Deletions cut 1 base from V and 2 bases from J, with 2 bases between. The CDR3 length is 12 residues. CDR3: CASSLENTEAFF. The CDR3 nucleotides read TGTGCCAGCAGCTTAGAAAACACTGAAGCTTTCTTT. The full variable domain, in which reference TRBV7-9 and TRBJ1-1 provide the parts outside the CDR3, is DTGVSQNPRHKITKRGQNVTFRCDPISEHNRLYWYRQTLGQGPEFLTYFQNEAQLEKSRLLSDRFSAERPKGSFSTLEIQRTEQGDSAMYLCASSLENTEAFFGQGTRLTVV.

The chain employs TRBV11-2 and TRBJ2-7, with TRBD1 matching over 7 bases. This CDR3 is built from 16 residues. Germline CDR1 is SGHAT and CDR2 is FQNNGV. V lost 5 bases, J lost 6 bases, and 16 bases stayed unmatched. CDR3 nucleotide sequence: TGTGCCAGCAGCATGGATGACAGGGTAAGTAGGCCCGAGCAGTACTTC. It translates to CASSMDDRVSRPEQYF.

V gene TRBV30 combines with J gene TRBJ1-4; weak D call: TRBD1 (6 bases). The germline CDR1 and CDR2 sequences are GTSNPN and SVGIG (reference sequence). V was pared by 5 bases and J by 5 bases, with 12 bases between. This CDR3 region has 13 residues. The CDR3 region has the DNA TGTGCCTGGGCACAGGGACTCAATGAAAAACTGTTTTTT. It codes for CAWAQGLNEKLFF.

The rearrangement joins TRBV19 to TRBJ1-4; tentatively, D is TRBD1 (5 bases). The germline V and J ends were trimmed by 9 bases and 8 bases, with 10 bases remaining between them. CDR1 is LNHDA and CDR2 is SQIVND in the germline V gene (reference sequence). The CDR3 sequence is 11 residues long. CDR3 protein: CASGTYEKLFF. The CDR3 region has the DNA TGTGCCAGCGGGACCTACGAAAAACTGTTTTTT.

CDR3 coding DNA: TGTGCCAGCAGTTTTGGGGGCTATGGCAGGGGCACAGATACGCAGTATTTT. This translates into CASSFGGYGRGTDTQYF. This chain uses TRBV28 with TRBJ2-3, with D possibly TRBD1 on 6 matching bases. The V gene lost 3 bases and the J gene lost 1 base, with 17 bases spanning the gap. The CDR3 totals 17 residues. Germline CDR1 and CDR2: MDHEN and SYDVKM.

This chain connects TRBV11-2 to TRBJ2-3; D remains ambiguous. V was trimmed by 2 bases and J by 3 bases, leaving 9 bases between them. CDR1 and CDR2 (germline): SGHAT, FQNNGV. This CDR3 has 14 amino acids. The CDR3 nucleotides read TGTGCCAGCAGCTTAAACCGAAAAACAGATACGCAGTATTTT. Translating gives CASSLNRKTDTQYF.

CDR3 in DNA: TGTGCCAGCAGCATACGGACAGGGCGGCCGGGGGATACGCAGTATTTT. Its translation is CASSIRTGRPGDTQYF. The chain links TRBV5-4 to TRBJ2-3, with TRBD1 matching 8 bases. Germline V gives CDR1 SGHNT, CDR2 YYREEE (reference sequence). The CDR3 covers 16 residues. V lost 4 bases to trimming and J lost 6 bases; unmatched junction nucleotides: 13.

The rearrangement links TRBV28 to TRBJ2-2; a possible D gene is TRBD1 (7 bases). This CDR3 has 16 amino acids. Trimming removed 7 bases at V and 2 bases at J, with 17 bases between. Germline assignment: CDR1 MDHEN and CDR2 SYDVKM. CDR3 in DNA: TGTGCCAGCACCTCACCAGGGGGGCAAAACACCGGGGAGCTGTTTTTT. As protein: CASTSPGGQNTGELFF.

The gene calls are TRBV30 and TRBJ1-2; TRBD1 might be the D (5 bases). Deletions cut 3 bases from V and 4 bases from J, with 27 bases between. The germline V gene has CDR1 GTSNPN and CDR2 SVGIG (reference sequence). The CDR3 has 18 amino acids. The CDR3 reads CAWSPAVGRERVFYGYTF. The CDR3 DNA sequence: TGTGCCTGGAGCCCAGCGGTGGGCAGGGAGAGGGTTTTCTATGGCTACACCTTC.

The V call is TRBV5-4, the J call TRBJ1-2; 7 bases align to TRBD1. CDR1 and CDR2 (germline): SGHNT, YYREEE (reference sequence). The trim removed 6 bases at V and 4 bases at J, leaving 6 bases unmatched. The CDR3 totals 13 residues. In nucleotides, the CDR3 is TGTGCCAGCATCCCTGAGGGGGCCTATGGCTACACCTTC. It codes for CASIPEGAYGYTF.

The J gene is TRBJ2-5, the V gene TRBV7-9; D might be TRBD1 (5 bases). V was pared by 1 base and J by 5 bases, with 17 bases between. The CDR3 loop spans 16 amino acids. Germline lookup yields CDR1 SEHNR and CDR2 FQNEAQ (reference sequence). CDR3 sequence reads: CASSLVVTEWMETQYF. In DNA, the CDR3 is TGTGCCAGCAGCTTAGTCGTGACAGAGTGGATGGAGACCCAGTACTTC.

This chain joins TRBV28 and TRBJ2-2; 7 bases are shared with TRBD1. CDR1 and CDR2 (germline): MDHEN, SYDVKM. J gave up 5 bases and V 6 bases, and 9 bases lay outside the gene matches. The CDR3 contains 15 residues. The CDR3 sequence is CASRVTGALTGELFF. As DNA, the CDR3 is TGTGCCAGCAGAGTTACAGGGGCTCTGACCGGGGAGCTGTTTTTT.

The chain is built from TRBV14 and TRBJ1-2, with D unresolved. The CDR3 is 13 amino acids. V lost 1 base to trimming and J lost 4 bases, with 7 bases between them. The germline V gene encodes CDR1 SGHDN and CDR2 FVKESK. The CDR3 nucleotides read TGTGCCAGCAGCCAAGTGGGCGCCTATGGCTACACCTTC. Amino acids: CASSQVGAYGYTF.

The genes are TRBV5-8 and TRBJ2-3; no clear D. Germline CDR1 reads SGHTS; CDR2 reads YDEGEE. V lost 3 bases, J lost 8 bases, and 10 bases lay in between. The CDR3 loop spans 12 amino acids. CDR3 protein: CASSSTWGTQYF. The CDR3 bases are TGTGCCAGCAGCTCTACATGGGGTACGCAGTATTTT. Based on the CDR3 plus reference TRBV5-8 and TRBJ2-3, the full variable domain is EAGVTQSPTHLIKTRGQQATLRCSPISGHTSVYWYQQALGLGLQFLLWYDEGEERNRGNFPPRFSGRQFPNYSSELNVNALELEDSALYLCASSSTWGTQYFGPGTRLTVL.

The chain uses TRBV29-1 and TRBJ2-3; the match to TRBD2 covers 10 bases. CDR3 size: 14 residues. CDR1 is SQVTM, CDR2 ANQGSEA, per germline. Trimming at V came to 3 bases and at J to 4 bases, leaving 4 bases not matched to a gene. DNA of the CDR3: TGCAGCGTTGAGGGTAGCGGGAGGTCAGATACGCAGTATTTT. Translated, it gives CSVEGSGRSDTQYF.

Concerning this clone itself: The same CDR3 is also encoded by other DNA sequences in this sample. The gene calls are TRBV7-2 and TRBJ2-2; the D gene is possibly TRBD2 (6 bases). Per germline, CDR1 SGHTA and CDR2 FQGNSA. This CDR3 is built from 14 residues. V dropped 1 base and J dropped 3 bases, with 6 bases sitting between them. CDR3 sequence reads: CASSLGGDTGELFF. The CDR3 DNA reads as TGTGCCAGCAGCTTAGGGGGGGACACCGGGGAGCTGTTTTTT.

This chain joins TRBV4-3 and TRBJ2-1, with D maybe TRBD2 (6 bases). The V and J ends lost 0 bases and 3 bases respectively, with 15 bases between them. The CDR3 has 17 residues. CDR1 is LGHNA, CDR2 YSLEER, per germline. The CDR3 DNA sequence: TGCGCCAGCAGCCAAGATTACCCAGCGGGCTACTACAATGAGCAGTTCTTC. As protein: CASSQDYPAGYYNEQFF.

The rearrangement links TRBV7-9 to TRBJ1-1; D is unresolved. V was trimmed by 1 base and J by 5 bases, leaving 8 bases between them. Germline V gene lookup returns CDR1 SEHNR and CDR2 FQNEAQ (reference sequence). The CDR3 runs 13 residues. The DNA for the CDR3 is TGTGCCAGCAGCTTAGAGGTAACGACTGAAGCTTTCTTT. Its translation: CASSLEVTTEAFF. The whole variable domain, remainder taken from reference TRBV7-9 and TRBJ1-1, is DTGVSQNPRHKITKRGQNVTFRCDPISEHNRLYWYRQTLGQGPEFLTYFQNEAQLEKSRLLSDRFSAERPKGSFSTLEIQRTEQGDSAMYLCASSLEVTTEAFFGQGTRLTVV.

In regard to this clone: The sample contains more than one DNA sequence encoding this CDR3. The J gene is TRBJ1-5, the V gene TRBV5-1, with TRBD1 matching 9 bases. Germline V CDR1 and CDR2: SGHRS, YFSETQ. This CDR3 has 15 amino acids. V lost 4 bases, J lost 2 bases, and 4 bases stayed unmatched. DNA for the CDR3: TGCGCCAGCAGCCCCACAGGGGGCGGCAATCAGCCCCAGCATTTT. This sequence encodes CASSPTGGGNQPQHF. The complete variable domain, with remaining parts taken from reference TRBV5-1 and TRBJ1-5, reads KAGVTQTPRYLIKTRGQQVTLSCSPISGHRSVSWYQQTPGQGLQFLFEYFSETQRNKGNFPGRFSGRQFSNSRSEMNVSTLELGDSALYLCASSPTGGGNQPQHFGDGTRLSIL.

The V and J genes are TRBV30 and TRBJ2-2, with 9 bases lining up with TRBD2. Losses at the gene ends were 4 bases for V and 1 base for J; bases not matched to a gene: 4. CDR3 length: 15 amino acids. The germline gives CDR1 GTSNPN, CDR2 SVGIG (reference sequence). CDR3 loop: CAWIASGKNTGELFF. DNA of the CDR3: TGTGCCTGGATCGCTAGCGGGAAGAACACCGGGGAGCTGTTTTTT.

The chain combines TRBV5-1 with TRBJ2-3; D remains unclear. Deletions cut 0 bases from V and 0 bases from J, with 11 bases between. Germline-derived CDR1 and CDR2 are SGHRS and YFSETQ. The CDR3 is 16 residues long. The CDR3 DNA sequence: TGCGCCAGCAGCTTGGTACGGAAGTCTAGCACAGATACGCAGTATTTT. Translation gives CASSLVRKSSTDTQYF. Using reference TRBV5-1 and TRBJ2-3 for the parts outside the CDR3, the full variable domain is KAGVTQTPRYLIKTRGQQVTLSCSPISGHRSVSWYQQTPGQGLQFLFEYFSETQRNKGNFPGRFSGRQFSNSRSEMNVSTLELGDSALYLCASSLVRKSSTDTQYFGPGTRLTVL.

This chain uses TRBV7-9 with TRBJ1-6; D is unclear. The CDR3 is 16 residues long. Germline V CDR1 and CDR2: SEHNR, FQNEAQ (reference sequence). Trimming cost V 2 bases and J 7 bases, with 15 bases left between them. The CDR3 nucleotides are TGTGCCAGCAGCTTAAGGACCACGAACGGAAATTCACCCCTCCACTTT. It encodes CASSLRTTNGNSPLHF.

The rearrangement links TRBV2 to TRBJ2-3; 12 bases map to TRBD2. Trimming removed 7 bases from V and 5 bases from J; junction bases left unmatched: 7. This CDR3 region has 15 residues. Germline CDR1 and CDR2: SNHLY and FYNNEI. The CDR3 region is CASIRTSGAVDTQYF. The CDR3 DNA reads as TGTGCCAGCATTAGGACTAGCGGGGCGGTAGATACGCAGTATTTT.

The chain employs TRBV6-5 and TRBJ1-1; D unclear. Trimming cost V 6 bases and J 3 bases, with 11 bases left between them. This CDR3 has 13 residues. From germline, CDR1 is MNHEY and CDR2 SVGAGI. CDR3 region: CASRSLEHTEAFF. In DNA, the CDR3 is TGTGCCAGCAGATCTTTGGAGCACACTGAAGCTTTCTTT.